This T cell receptor (beta chain) originates from a study of persistence of HIV-infected CD4 T cells. Cells were stimulated nonspecifically with anti-CD3/anti-CD28 magnetic beads. CD4+ T cells upregulating both CD40 ligand and CD69 were sorted as responding cells. Regarding this clone: Its antigen is unidentified.

The CDR3 has 16 amino acids. V was shortened by 0 bases and J by 0 bases, with 10 bases between the two germline ends. CDR1 and CDR2 (germline): SGDLS, YYNGEE. This was the immunoSEQ version 4 assay in survey mode. Method: immunoSEQ multiplex PCR; TCRdb's copy keeps in-frame clones and lacks some. Counted here are around 39,000 clones, about 90% occurring once; the ten biggest clones make up about 0.94%. Sequences were derived from CD4+ T cells sorted from PBMCs after approximately 18-hour stimulation, sampled from a patient who received antiretroviral therapy. The chain combines TRBV9 with TRBJ2-1; D is unclear. This clonotype was obtained from an adult man with HIV who was CMV-seropositive. The DNA for the CDR3 is TGTGCCAGCAGCGTAGGAGGCCCGAGCTCCTACAATGAGCAGTTCTTC. The encoded protein is CASSVGGPSSYNEQFF.